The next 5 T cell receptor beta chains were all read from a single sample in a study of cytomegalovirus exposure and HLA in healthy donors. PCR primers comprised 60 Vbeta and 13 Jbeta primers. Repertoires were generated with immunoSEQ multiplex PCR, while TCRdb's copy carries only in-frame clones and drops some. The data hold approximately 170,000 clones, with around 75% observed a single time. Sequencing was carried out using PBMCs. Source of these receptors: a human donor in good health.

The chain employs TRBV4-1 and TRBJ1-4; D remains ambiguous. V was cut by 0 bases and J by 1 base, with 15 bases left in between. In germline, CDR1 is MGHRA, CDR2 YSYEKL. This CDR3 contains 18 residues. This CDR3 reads CASSQDPPRLLTNEKLFF. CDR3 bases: TGCGCCAGCAGCCAAGATCCCCCCAGGTTGTTAACTAATGAAAAACTGTTTTTT.

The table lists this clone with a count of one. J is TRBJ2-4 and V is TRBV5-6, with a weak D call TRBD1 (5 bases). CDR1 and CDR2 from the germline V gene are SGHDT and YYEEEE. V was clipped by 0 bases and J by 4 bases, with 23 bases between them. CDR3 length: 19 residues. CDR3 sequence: CASSLASWARAGVKNIQYF. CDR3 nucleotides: TGTGCCAGCAGCTTGGCAAGTTGGGCCAGGGCTGGAGTTAAAAACATTCAGTACTTC.

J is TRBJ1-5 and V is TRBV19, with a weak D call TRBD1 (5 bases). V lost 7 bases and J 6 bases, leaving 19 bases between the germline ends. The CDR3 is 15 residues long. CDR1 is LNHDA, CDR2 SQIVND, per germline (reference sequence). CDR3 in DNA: TGTGCCAGTAAAAATACCAGGGTTTCAGGTCAGCCCCAGCATTTT. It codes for CASKNTRVSGQPQHF. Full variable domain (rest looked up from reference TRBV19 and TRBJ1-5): DGGITQSPKYLFRKEGQNVTLSCEQNLNHDAMYWYRQDPGQGLRLIYYSQIVNDFQKGDIAEGYSVSREKKESFPLTVTSAQKNPTAFYLCASKNTRVSGQPQHFGDGTRLSIL.

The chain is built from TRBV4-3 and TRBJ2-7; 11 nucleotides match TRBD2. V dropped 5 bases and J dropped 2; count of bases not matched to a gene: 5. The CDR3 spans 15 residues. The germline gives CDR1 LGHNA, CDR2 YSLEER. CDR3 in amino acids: CASSENSGGAYEQYF. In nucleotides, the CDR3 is TGCGCCAGCAGCGAAAATAGCGGGGGGGCCTACGAGCAGTACTTC.

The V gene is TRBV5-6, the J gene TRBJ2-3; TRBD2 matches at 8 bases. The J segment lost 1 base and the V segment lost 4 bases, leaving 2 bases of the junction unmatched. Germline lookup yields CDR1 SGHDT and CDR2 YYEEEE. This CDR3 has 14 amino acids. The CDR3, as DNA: TGTGCCAGCAGCGTTAGCGGGGGCACAGATACGCAGTATTTT. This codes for CASSVSGGTDTQYF.